A single sample is the source of the 20 T cell receptor beta chains below, sequenced in a study of cytomegalovirus exposure and HLA in healthy donors. TCRdb keeps only in-frame clones here, not all; method: immunoSEQ multiplex PCR. The sample has 100,000 or so clones, 85% to 95% seen once. The sample comprised PBMCs. The receptor set was obtained from a woman aged 18-29 years in good health and CMV-seronegative.

The chain recombines TRBV7-8 with TRBJ1-3; D unresolved. There are 18 residues in the CDR3. Per the germline V gene, CDR1 is SGHVS and CDR2 is FQNEAQ. V lost 1 base, J lost 0 bases, and 16 bases lay in between. CDR3 region: CASSLERSAVLSGNTIYF. The DNA of the CDR3 is TGTGCCAGCAGCTTAGAGCGGTCAGCCGTACTCTCTGGAAACACCATATATTTT.

This clone has only a few counts. The rearrangement uses TRBV5-8 and TRBJ2-7, with a tentative D call TRBD2 (6 bases). CDR1 and CDR2 from the germline V gene are SGHTS and YDEGEE. V lost 2 bases to trimming and J lost 5 bases, with 11 bases between them. The CDR3 has 13 amino acids. CDR3 sequence reads: CASSFPGVDEQYF. As DNA, the CDR3 is TGTGCCAGCAGCTTTCCGGGGGTGGACGAGCAGTACTTC.

The V gene is TRBV28, the J gene TRBJ2-7; D is possibly TRBD2 (6 bases). V gave up 7 bases and J gave up 5 bases, with 18 bases separating them. CDR3 length: 14 amino acids. Per the germline V gene, CDR1 is MDHEN and CDR2 is SYDVKM. CDR3 sequence: CASIRDSGGHEQYF. The CDR3 nucleotides read TGTGCCAGCATCCGGGACTCCGGGGGACACGAGCAGTACTTC.

This clone was detected a few times. The rearrangement uses TRBV6-1 and TRBJ2-7; 8 bases line up with TRBD1. Trimming cost V 1 base and J 7 bases; bases outside gene matches: 12. Germline V gene lookup returns CDR1 MNHNS and CDR2 SASEGT. The CDR3 has 16 residues. The CDR3 DNA reads as TGTGCCAGCAGTGAAGATACGGCAGGGGGCGCGGCGGAGCAGTACTTC. Translating gives CASSEDTAGGAAEQYF.

This chain connects TRBV9 to TRBJ2-7, with 11 bases that match TRBD1. The CDR3 totals 14 residues. Per germline, CDR1 SGDLS and CDR2 YYNGEE. J was trimmed by 3 bases and V by 5 bases; bases with no gene match: 4. The CDR3 loop reads CASSAGTGGYEQYF. The CDR3 DNA sequence: TGTGCCAGCAGTGCCGGGACAGGGGGCTACGAGCAGTACTTC.

The CDR3 reads CASSSRASGGADTQYF. CDR3 sequence (DNA): TGTGCCAGCAGCTCCCGGGCTAGCGGGGGGGCAGATACGCAGTATTTT. The chain couples TRBV7-2 to TRBJ2-3, with 12 bases identical to TRBD2. Losses at the gene ends were 4 bases for V and 4 bases for J; bases not matched to a gene: 6. This CDR3 is 16 amino acids long. Germline lookup yields CDR1 SGHTA and CDR2 FQGNSA.

This chain's CDR3 is CASSLPGQPQHF. CDR3 nucleotides: TGTGCCAGCAGCTTACCCGGGCAGCCCCAGCATTTT. The chain employs TRBV7-2 and TRBJ1-5, with D uncertain. Trimming took off 2 bases at V and 7 bases at J, with 6 bases between the two ends. In germline, CDR1 is SGHTA, CDR2 FQGNSA. The CDR3 covers 12 residues.

The J gene is TRBJ2-1, the V gene TRBV29-1; 9 positions agree with TRBD2. This CDR3 is built from 16 residues. Germline V gene sequence: CDR1 SQVTM, CDR2 ANQGSEA. With V trimmed by 3 bases and J by 0 bases, 6 bases remained unmatched. The CDR3 DNA reads TGCAGCGTTGAGGGGCTAGCGGGGAGCTCCTACAATGAGCAGTTCTTC. Amino acid sequence: CSVEGLAGSSYNEQFF.

Notes on this clone: Other DNA sequences within the sample encode an identical CDR3. This sequence joins TRBV7-2 and TRBJ1-1, with 8 positions matching TRBD1. With V trimmed by 3 bases and J by 1 base, 1 base remained unmatched. Looked up from germline, CDR1 is SGHTA and CDR2 is FQGNSA. CDR3 length: 14 residues. The CDR3 DNA is TGTGCCAGCAGCTTTCAGGGGGCGAACACTGAAGCTTTCTTT. Encoded protein: CASSFQGANTEAFF.

This chain links TRBV13 with TRBJ2-3, with 10 positions matching TRBD2. V gave up 5 bases and J gave up 0 bases; unmatched junction bases: 14. Germline V gene lookup returns CDR1 PRHDT and CDR2 FYEKMQ (reference sequence). The CDR3 contains 19 residues. The CDR3 nucleotides are TGTGCCAGCAGCGCCGGCGGGGCTAGCGGGAGCCTTAGCACAGATACGCAGTATTTT. This translates into CASSAGGASGSLSTDTQYF.

This chain uses TRBV10-1 with TRBJ1-2; D may be TRBD1 (5 bases). Germline V lookup: CDR1 WNHNN, CDR2 SYGVQD (reference sequence). Trimming shortened V by 0 bases and J by 5 bases, and 7 bases separated the two germline ends. This CDR3 has 13 residues. This CDR3 is CASSESTDYGYTF. The CDR3 DNA reads as TGCGCCAGCAGTGAGTCGACAGATTATGGCTACACCTTC.

The rearrangement links TRBV6-5 to TRBJ1-1; TRBD1 aligns across 7 bases. Germline assignment: CDR1 MNHEY and CDR2 SVGAGI. The CDR3 has 13 residues. J was trimmed by 7 bases and V by 2 bases; bases with no gene match: 4. CDR3: CASSYRQGYEAFF. DNA of the CDR3: TGTGCCAGCAGTTACAGACAGGGCTATGAAGCTTTCTTT.

V gene TRBV5-1 combines with J gene TRBJ2-1; 9 bases fit TRBD2. The CDR3 totals 15 residues. Looked up from germline, CDR1 is SGHRS and CDR2 is YFSETQ. Trimming cost V 4 bases and J 6 bases; bases outside gene matches: 8. The CDR3 spells CASSKIAGAGNEQFF. The CDR3 DNA follows: TGCGCCAGCAGCAAGATAGCGGGAGCTGGCAATGAGCAGTTCTTC.

The count of this clone is one. The chain links TRBV30 to TRBJ1-1; TRBD1 matches at 7 bases. Germline values: CDR1 GTSNPN, CDR2 SVGIG (reference sequence). J was trimmed by 3 bases and V by 3 bases; bases with no gene match: 16. CDR3 size: 17 residues. The CDR3 region has the DNA TGTGCCTGGAGGAAAGGACCCCCGGGACAGCTACACACTGAAGCTTTCTTT. Translated, it gives CAWRKGPPGQLHTEAFF. Drawing the rest from reference TRBV30 and TRBJ1-1, the complete variable domain is SQTIHQWPATLVQPVGSPLSLECTVEGTSNPNLYWYRQAAGRGLQLLFYSVGIGQISSEVPQNLSASRPQDRQFILSSKKLLLSDSGFYLCAWRKGPPGQLHTEAFFGQGTRLTVV.

This clone was seen a single time. The chain is built from TRBV5-4 and TRBJ2-2, with 9 bases identical to TRBD2. Unmatched junction bases numbered 6, after V lost 4 bases and J lost 2 bases. CDR3 length equals 16 residues. CDR1 and CDR2 (germline): SGHNT, YYREEE (reference sequence). The CDR3 protein is CASSELTSGNTGELFF. The CDR3 DNA sequence: TGTGCCAGCAGCGAACTGACTAGCGGAAACACCGGGGAGCTGTTTTTT.

The chain links TRBV6-6 to TRBJ2-5, with TRBD1 as a possible D gene (6 bases). Germline CDR1 and CDR2: MNHNY and SVGAGI (reference sequence). This CDR3 is 15 amino acids long. V was trimmed by 5 bases and J by 2 bases, leaving 15 bases between them. CDR3 sequence (DNA): TGTGCCAGCAGTCCACCCTACAGGGCGCAAGAGACCCAGTACTTC. As protein: CASSPPYRAQETQYF.

The rearrangement links TRBV5-6 to TRBJ1-5; D not certain. Germline-derived CDR1 and CDR2 are SGHDT and YYEEEE. CDR3 length equals 15 residues. Trimming took off 0 bases at V and 1 base at J, with 8 bases between the two ends. Here the CDR3 reads CASSLVRESNQPQHF. CDR3 bases: TGTGCCAGCAGCTTGGTGCGTGAGAGCAATCAGCCCCAGCATTTT.

The CDR3 region is CASGVSPYEQYF. Here the CDR3 DNA reads TGTGCTAGTGGTGTCTCCCCCTACGAGCAGTACTTC. The chain couples TRBV12-5 to TRBJ2-7; no clear D. This CDR3 spans 12 amino acids. V lost 5 bases to trimming and J lost 2 bases, with 7 bases between them. Germline V gene lookup returns CDR1 LGHNT and CDR2 FRNRAP.

The chain couples TRBV11-1 to TRBJ2-7, with 7 positions matching TRBD2. The CDR3 runs 19 residues. The V segment lost 2 bases and the J segment 1 base; nucleotides outside the gene matches: 17. Germline assignment: CDR1 SGHAT and CDR2 FQDESV (reference sequence). The CDR3, as DNA: TGTGCCAGCAGCTTAAGTTCGCCGGGACTACCTTTTGCGTCCTACGAGCAGTACTTC. Translating gives CASSLSSPGLPFASYEQYF.

The sample holds a few counts of this clone. The chain recombines TRBV6-1 with TRBJ1-5, with D tentatively TRBD1 (5 bases). The ends were cut back, 3 bases at V and 0 bases at J, with 18 bases in the middle. CDR1 and CDR2 (germline): MNHNS, SASEGT. CDR3 length: 18 amino acids. CDR3: CASSEFGHGGDSNQPQHF. The DNA for the CDR3 is TGTGCCAGCAGTGAGTTCGGGCACGGGGGGGATAGCAATCAGCCCCAGCATTTT.